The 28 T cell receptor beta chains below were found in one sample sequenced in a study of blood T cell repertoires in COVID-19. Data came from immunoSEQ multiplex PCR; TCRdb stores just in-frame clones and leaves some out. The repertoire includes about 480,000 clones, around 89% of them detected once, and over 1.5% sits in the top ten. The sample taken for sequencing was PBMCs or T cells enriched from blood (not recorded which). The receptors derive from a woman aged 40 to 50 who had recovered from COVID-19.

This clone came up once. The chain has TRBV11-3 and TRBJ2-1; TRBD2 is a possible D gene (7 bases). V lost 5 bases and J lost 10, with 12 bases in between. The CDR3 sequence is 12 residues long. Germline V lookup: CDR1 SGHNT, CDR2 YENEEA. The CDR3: CASSERGGEQFF. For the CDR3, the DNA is TGTGCCAGCAGCGAAAGGGGGGGAGAGCAGTTCTTC.

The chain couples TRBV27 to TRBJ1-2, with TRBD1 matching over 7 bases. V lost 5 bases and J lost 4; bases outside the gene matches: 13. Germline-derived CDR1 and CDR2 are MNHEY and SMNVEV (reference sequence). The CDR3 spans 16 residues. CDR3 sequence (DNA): TGTGCCAGCAGTCGAAATTCCGGGACAGAGGCCTATGGCTACACCTTC. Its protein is CASSRNSGTEAYGYTF.

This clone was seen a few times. The DNA for the CDR3 is TGTGCCAGCAGCTCTTTTCAGGGCGGGGTGAGACAGGGGCAGTACTTC. Protein: CASSSFQGGVRQGQYF. The chain couples TRBV5-4 to TRBJ2-7, with D perhaps TRBD1 (7 bases). Per germline, CDR1 SGHNT and CDR2 YYREEE (reference sequence). V was shortened by 3 bases and J by 9 bases, with 25 bases between the two germline ends. The CDR3 loop spans 16 amino acids.

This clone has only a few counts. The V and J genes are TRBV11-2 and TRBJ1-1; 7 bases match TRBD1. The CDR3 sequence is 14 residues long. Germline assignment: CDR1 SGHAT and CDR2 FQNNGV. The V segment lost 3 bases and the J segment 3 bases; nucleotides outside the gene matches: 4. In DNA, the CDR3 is TGTGCCAGCAGCTTGGAACAGGGGTACACTGAAGCTTTCTTT. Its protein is CASSLEQGYTEAFF.

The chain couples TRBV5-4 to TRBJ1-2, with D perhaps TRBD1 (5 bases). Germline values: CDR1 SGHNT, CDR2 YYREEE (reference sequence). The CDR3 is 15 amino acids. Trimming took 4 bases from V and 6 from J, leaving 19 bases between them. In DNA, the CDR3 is TGTGCCAGCAGCACTGGACCCGCATGGGGCGATGGCTACACCTTC. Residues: CASSTGPAWGDGYTF.

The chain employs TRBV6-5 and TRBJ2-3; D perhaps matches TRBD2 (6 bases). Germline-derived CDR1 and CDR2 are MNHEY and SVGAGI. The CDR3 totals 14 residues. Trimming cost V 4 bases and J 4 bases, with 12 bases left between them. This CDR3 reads CASSLGGRSDTQYF. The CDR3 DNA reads TGTGCCAGCAGTTTGGGAGGTCGTTCAGATACGCAGTATTTT.

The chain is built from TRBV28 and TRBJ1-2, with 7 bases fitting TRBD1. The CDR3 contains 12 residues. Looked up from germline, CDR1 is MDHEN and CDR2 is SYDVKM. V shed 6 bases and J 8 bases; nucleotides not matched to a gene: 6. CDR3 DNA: TGTGCCAGCAGCTCGACAGGGAGAGGCTACACCTTC. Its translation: CASSSTGRGYTF.

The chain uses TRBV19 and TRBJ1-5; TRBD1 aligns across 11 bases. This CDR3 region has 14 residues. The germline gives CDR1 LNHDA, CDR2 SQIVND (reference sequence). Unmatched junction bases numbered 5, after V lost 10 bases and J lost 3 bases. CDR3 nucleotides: TGTGCCACCGGACAGGGGGCCAACAATCAGCCCCAGCATTTT. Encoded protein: CATGQGANNQPQHF.

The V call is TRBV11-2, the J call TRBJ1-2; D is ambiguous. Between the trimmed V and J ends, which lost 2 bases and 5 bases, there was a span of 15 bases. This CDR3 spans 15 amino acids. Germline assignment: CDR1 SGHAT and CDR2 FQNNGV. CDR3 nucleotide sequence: TGTGCCAGCAGCTTAATCTCCTCCGAGGTATATGGCTACACCTTC. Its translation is CASSLISSEVYGYTF. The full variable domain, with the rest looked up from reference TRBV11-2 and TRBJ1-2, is EAGVAQSPRYKIIEKRQSVAFWCNPISGHATLYWYQQILGQGPKLLIQFQNNGVVDDSQLPKDRFSAERLKGVDSTLKIQPAKLEDSAVYLCASSLISSEVYGYTFGSGTRLTVV.

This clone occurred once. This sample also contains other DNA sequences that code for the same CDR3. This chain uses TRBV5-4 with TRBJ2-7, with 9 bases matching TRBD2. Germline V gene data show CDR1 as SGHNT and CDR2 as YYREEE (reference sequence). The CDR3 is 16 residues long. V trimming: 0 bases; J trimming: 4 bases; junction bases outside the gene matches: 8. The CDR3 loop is CASSLGGAGGPYEQYF. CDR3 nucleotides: TGTGCCAGCAGCTTGGGCGGGGCGGGAGGGCCTTACGAGCAGTACTTC.

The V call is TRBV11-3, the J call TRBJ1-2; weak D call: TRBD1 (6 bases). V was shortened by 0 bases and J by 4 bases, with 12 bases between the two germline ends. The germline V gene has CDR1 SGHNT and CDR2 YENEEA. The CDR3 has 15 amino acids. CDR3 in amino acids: CASSLDRTAGYGYTF. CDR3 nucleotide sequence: TGTGCCAGCAGCTTAGATCGGACAGCTGGCTATGGCTACACCTTC.

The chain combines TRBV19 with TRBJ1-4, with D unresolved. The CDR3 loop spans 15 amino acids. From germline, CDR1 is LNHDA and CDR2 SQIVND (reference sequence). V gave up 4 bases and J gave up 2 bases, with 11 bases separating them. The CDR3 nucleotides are TGTGCCAGTAGTACCGGGGTAGGGACTAATGAAAAACTGTTTTTT. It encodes CASSTGVGTNEKLFF.

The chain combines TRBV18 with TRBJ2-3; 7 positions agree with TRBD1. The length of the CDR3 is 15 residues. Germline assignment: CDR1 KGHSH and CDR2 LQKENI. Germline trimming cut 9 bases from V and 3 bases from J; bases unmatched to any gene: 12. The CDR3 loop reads CASNLQGGVTDTQYF. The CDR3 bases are TGTGCCAGTAACCTCCAAGGGGGCGTGACAGATACGCAGTATTTT. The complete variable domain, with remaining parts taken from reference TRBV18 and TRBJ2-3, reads NAGVMQNPRHLVRRRGQEARLRCSPMKGHSHVYWYRQLPEEGLKFMVYLQKENIIDESGMPKERFSAEFPKEGPSILRIQQVVRGDSAAYFCASNLQGGVTDTQYFGPGTRLTVL.

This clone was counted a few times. The CDR3 DNA sequence: TGCAGCGTTGAAAGTACGGTCCGGCAGGGGGCGCGGGGCAATCAGCCCCAGCATTTT. It is translated as CSVESTVRQGARGNQPQHF. The V and J genes are TRBV29-1 and TRBJ1-5; 8 bases match TRBD1. With V trimmed by 2 bases and J by 2 bases, 17 bases remained unmatched. The germline V gene encodes CDR1 SQVTM and CDR2 ANQGSEA. This CDR3 region has 19 residues. The whole variable domain, filled in from reference TRBV29-1 and TRBJ1-5, reads SAVISQKPSRDICQRGTSLTIQCQVDSQVTMMFWYRQQPGQSLTLIATANQGSEATYESGFVIDKFPISRPNLTFSTLTVSNMSPEDSSIYLCSVESTVRQGARGNQPQHFGDGTRLSIL.

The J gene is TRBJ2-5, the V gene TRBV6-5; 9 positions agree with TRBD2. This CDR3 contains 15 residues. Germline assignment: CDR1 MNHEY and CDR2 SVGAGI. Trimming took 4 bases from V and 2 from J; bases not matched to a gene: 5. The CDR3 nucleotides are TGTGCCAGCAGTTCAGGACTAGCGCAGCAAGAGACCCAGTACTTC. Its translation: CASSSGLAQQETQYF.

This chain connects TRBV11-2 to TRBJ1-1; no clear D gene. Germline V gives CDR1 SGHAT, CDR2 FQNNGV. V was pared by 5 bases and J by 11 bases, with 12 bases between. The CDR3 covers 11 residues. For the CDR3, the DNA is TGTGCCAGCAGCGCAGGATTTGTGGCTTTCTTT. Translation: CASSAGFVAFF.

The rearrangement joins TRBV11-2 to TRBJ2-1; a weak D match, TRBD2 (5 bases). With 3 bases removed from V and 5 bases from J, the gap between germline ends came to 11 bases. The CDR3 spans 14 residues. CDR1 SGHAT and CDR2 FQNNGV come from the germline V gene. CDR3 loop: CASSFDSANNEQFF. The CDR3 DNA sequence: TGTGCCAGCAGCTTCGATAGCGCGAACAATGAGCAGTTCTTC.

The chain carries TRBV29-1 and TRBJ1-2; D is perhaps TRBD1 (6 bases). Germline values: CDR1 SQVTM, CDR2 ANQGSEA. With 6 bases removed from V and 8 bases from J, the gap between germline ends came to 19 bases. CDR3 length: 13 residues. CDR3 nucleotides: TGCAGCGTCGCCGGGGACACCTCTAGCGGCTACACCTTC. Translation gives CSVAGDTSSGYTF.

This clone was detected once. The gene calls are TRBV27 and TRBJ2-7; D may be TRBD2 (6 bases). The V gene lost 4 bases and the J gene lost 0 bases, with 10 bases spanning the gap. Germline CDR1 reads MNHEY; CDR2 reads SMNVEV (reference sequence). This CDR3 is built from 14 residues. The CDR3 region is CASSWVADSYEQYF. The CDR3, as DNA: TGTGCCAGCAGTTGGGTAGCGGACTCCTACGAGCAGTACTTC.

This CDR3 reads CASSQGRQGFEPQHF. CDR3 sequence (DNA): TGCGCCAGCAGCCAAGGTAGACAGGGTTTTGAGCCCCAGCATTTT. The chain has TRBV4-1 and TRBJ1-5, with 7 positions matching TRBD1. V dropped 1 base and J dropped 8; count of bases not matched to a gene: 8. Per the germline V gene, CDR1 is MGHRA and CDR2 is YSYEKL. The CDR3 has 15 amino acids.

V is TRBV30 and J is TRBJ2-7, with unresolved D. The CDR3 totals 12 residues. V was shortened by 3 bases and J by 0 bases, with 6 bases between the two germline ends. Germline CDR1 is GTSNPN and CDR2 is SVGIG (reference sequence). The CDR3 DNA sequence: TGTGCCTGGAGAGCCACCTCCTACGAGCAGTACTTC. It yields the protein CAWRATSYEQYF.

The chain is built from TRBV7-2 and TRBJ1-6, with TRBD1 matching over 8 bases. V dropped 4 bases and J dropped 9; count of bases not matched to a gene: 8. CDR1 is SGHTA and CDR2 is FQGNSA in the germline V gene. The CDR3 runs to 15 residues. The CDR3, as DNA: TGTGCCAGCAGCTCAGGACAGGGAAGCAGTTCACCCCTCCACTTT. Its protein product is CASSSGQGSSSPLHF.

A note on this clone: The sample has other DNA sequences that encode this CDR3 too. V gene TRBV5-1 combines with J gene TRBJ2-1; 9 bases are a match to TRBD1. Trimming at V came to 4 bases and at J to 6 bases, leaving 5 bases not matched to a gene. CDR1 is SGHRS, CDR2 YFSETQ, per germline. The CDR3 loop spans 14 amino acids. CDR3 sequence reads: CASSVGQGSNEQFF. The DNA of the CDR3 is TGCGCCAGCAGCGTGGGACAGGGAAGCAATGAGCAGTTCTTC.

Here the CDR3 reads CASSSRRQGLNYGYTF. CDR3 in DNA: TGTGCCAGCAGTTCCCGTCGACAGGGCTTGAACTATGGCTACACCTTC. This chain joins TRBV6-2 or TRBV6-3 and TRBJ1-2; 7 nucleotides line up with TRBD1. With V trimmed by 4 bases and J by 2 bases, 10 bases remained unmatched. The CDR3 has 16 residues. Per the germline V gene, CDR1 is MNHEY and CDR2 is SVGEGT.

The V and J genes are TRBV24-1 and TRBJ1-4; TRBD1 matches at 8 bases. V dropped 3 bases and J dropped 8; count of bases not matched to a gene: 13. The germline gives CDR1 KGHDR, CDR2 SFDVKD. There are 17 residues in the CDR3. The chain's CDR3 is CATSDHRLTGGTEKLFF. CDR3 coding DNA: TGTGCCACCAGTGATCACCGACTCACAGGGGGAACCGAAAAACTGTTTTTT.

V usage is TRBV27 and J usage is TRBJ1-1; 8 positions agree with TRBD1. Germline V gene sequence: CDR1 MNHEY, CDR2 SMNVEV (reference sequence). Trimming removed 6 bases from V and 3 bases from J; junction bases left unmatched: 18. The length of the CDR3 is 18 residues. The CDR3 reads CASSPRGAGGRSDTEAFF. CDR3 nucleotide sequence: TGTGCCAGCAGCCCAAGGGGGGCAGGGGGCCGGAGTGACACTGAAGCTTTCTTT.

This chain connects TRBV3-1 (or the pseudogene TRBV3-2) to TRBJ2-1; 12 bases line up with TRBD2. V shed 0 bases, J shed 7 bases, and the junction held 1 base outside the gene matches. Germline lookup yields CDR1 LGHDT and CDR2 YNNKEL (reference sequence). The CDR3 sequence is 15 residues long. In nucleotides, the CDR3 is TGTGCCAGCAGCCAAGAGACTAGCGGGGGAAATGAGCAGTTCTTC. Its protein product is CASSQETSGGNEQFF.

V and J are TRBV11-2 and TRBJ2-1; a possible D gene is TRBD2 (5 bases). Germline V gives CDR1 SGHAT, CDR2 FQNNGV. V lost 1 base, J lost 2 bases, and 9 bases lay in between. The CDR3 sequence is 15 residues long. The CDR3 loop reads CASSLVAGTYNEQFF. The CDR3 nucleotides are TGTGCCAGCAGCTTAGTTGCGGGTACCTACAATGAGCAGTTCTTC.